The 25 T cell receptor beta chains reported below all come from one sample, sequenced in a study of T cells in women clearing cervical HPV infection. Produced via immunoSEQ multiplex PCR; TCRdb's table is partial and in-frame only. Its listing shows around 20,000 clones. Sequencing was carried out using blood buffy coat. All receptors come from a woman aged 18-69 years with a cervical HPV16 infection that either progressed to CIN3+ or cleared (not recorded which).

Remarks on this clone: One junction end disagrees with the germline gene, perhaps due to a read error. The read is 3 residues too short to cover the CDR3 end, so that end is filled in from the germline J gene. The V call is TRBV4-2, the J call TRBJ2-3; D possibly corresponds to TRBD1 (6 bases). Germline CDR1 and CDR2: LGHNA and YNFKEQ. The CDR3 sequence is 18 residues long. The CDR3: CASSQDGLKGETPDTQYF. CDR3 DNA, as far as it was read: TGCGCCAGCAGCCAAGACGGGTTGAAGGGGGAAACCCCAGATACG.

Comments on this clone: Read data end 3 residues before the CDR3 end; the end is taken from the germline J gene. The V gene is TRBV29-1, the J gene TRBJ2-5; TRBD2 aligns across 7 bases. Germline V gives CDR1 SQVTM, CDR2 ANQGSEA. V was clipped by 5 bases and J by 4 bases; unmatched bases: 7. The CDR3 is 13 residues long. The sequenced CDR3 bases are TGCAGCGTTCGGGCGGGAGCAATAGAGACC. Translated, it gives CSVRAGAIET. The whole CDR3 reads CSVRAGAIETQYF.

Note on this clone: Sequencing ends 3 residues short of the CDR3 end; the germline J gene provides the rest. The rearrangement uses TRBV19 and TRBJ2-3; 10 positions agree with TRBD2. J lost 6 bases, V lost 6 bases, and 9 bases had no gene match. The V gene's germline CDR1 is LNHDA and CDR2 SQIVND (reference sequence). This CDR3 has 15 residues. CDR3 bases read: TGTGCCAGTAGAGCACTAGCGGGGCTTGGGGATACG. Translation: CASRALAGLGDT. The CDR3 in full is CASRALAGLGDTQYF.

On this clone: The read terminates 3 residues ahead of where the CDR3 ends, so the germline J gene completes it. This chain joins TRBV5-5 and TRBJ2-7; D gene ambiguous. Looked up from germline, CDR1 is SGHKS and CDR2 is YYEKEE (reference sequence). The V end was cut by 1 base, the J end by 0 bases, with 11 bases between. This CDR3 has 15 amino acids. The part of the CDR3 DNA that was read is TGTGCCAGCAGCTTGATTCTGGCTCACTCCTACGAG. It specifies CASSLILAHSYE. In full, the CDR3 reads CASSLILAHSYEQYF.

The CDR3 bases that were read are TGTGCCAGCACCTCACAGGGGGCTGTAAGCAATCAGCCC. Amino acid sequence: CASTSQGAVSNQP. The whole CDR3 is CASTSQGAVSNQPQHF. This chain connects TRBV28 to TRBJ1-5; TRBD1 agrees at 9 bases. The read terminates 3 residues before the CDR3 end, so the remaining end is supplied by the germline J gene. Per germline, CDR1 MDHEN and CDR2 SYDVKM. The CDR3 totals 16 residues. The V gene end was trimmed by 7 bases and the J gene end by 1 base; junction bases not matched to a gene: 8.

For this clone: With the read ending 3 residues before the CDR3 end, the germline J gene is used to fill in that end. The chain has TRBV6-2 or TRBV6-3 and TRBJ2-3; 9 bases align to TRBD2. The CDR3 extends over 16 amino acids. The germline V gene encodes CDR1 MNHEY and CDR2 SVGEGT. The ends lost 2 bases at V and 4 bases at J; junction bases unmatched: 7. The DNA read from the CDR3 is TGTGCCAGCAGTTACAGGACGGCGGGAGGGCCAGATACG. Protein: CASSYRTAGGPDT. The full CDR3 reads CASSYRTAGGPDTQYF.

Regarding this clone: The read finishes 3 residues shy of the CDR3 end, and the germline J gene is used to complete it. The chain has TRBV19 and TRBJ2-2; TRBD2 might be the D (6 bases). The V and J ends lost 3 bases and 1 base respectively, with 9 bases between them. The CDR3 extends over 15 amino acids. Germline loops: CDR1 LNHDA, CDR2 SQIVND (reference sequence). CDR3 bases read: TGTGCCAGTAGTATTGGTAGCGGGAACACCGGGGAG. Its translation: CASSIGSGNTGE. From start to end, the CDR3 is CASSIGSGNTGELFF.

On this clone: Read sequence stops 3 residues before the CDR3 end, and the germline J gene provides the missing end. The gene calls are TRBV7-9 and TRBJ2-1, with TRBD2 matching over 8 bases. This CDR3 is built from 14 residues. V gave up 5 bases and J gave up 7 bases; unmatched junction bases: 7. Germline V gene sequence: CDR1 SEHNR, CDR2 FQNEAQ (reference sequence). The part of the CDR3 DNA that was read is TGTGCCAGCAGCCCCCGAGTAGCGGGGAATGAG. Protein product: CASSPRVAGNE. The CDR3 reads in full as CASSPRVAGNEQFF.

In the case of this clone: Read coverage stops 3 residues before the CDR3 terminus; the germline J gene supplies the remainder. The genes are TRBV20-1 and TRBJ2-5, with 10 bases that match TRBD2. Germline-derived CDR1 and CDR2 are DFQATT and SNEGSKA (reference sequence). This CDR3 region has 14 residues. Germline trimming cut 6 bases from V and 5 bases from J; bases unmatched to any gene: 9. CDR3 DNA (partial): TGCAGTGCCAACCTAGCGGGAGTCAGGGAGACC. Amino acid sequence: CSANLAGVRET. The CDR3 reads in full as CSANLAGVRETQYF.

Note on this clone: Coverage ceases 3 residues before the CDR3 finishes, and the germline J gene fills in the end. The chain couples TRBV7-8 to TRBJ2-7; no clear D gene. This CDR3 is built from 13 residues. Germline-derived CDR1 and CDR2 are SGHVS and FQNEAQ. The V and J ends lost 5 bases and 5 bases respectively, with 13 bases between them. The covered CDR3 bases are TGTGCCAGCAGCCCCCCCGCGGCGGACGAG. It codes for CASSPPAADE. The CDR3 as a whole reads CASSPPAADEQYF.

This clone is medium-sized by frequency. Sequencing ends 3 residues short of the CDR3 end; the germline J gene provides the rest. The chain has TRBV14 and TRBJ2-1; 10 positions match TRBD2. The CDR3 totals 15 residues. The V and J ends lost 2 bases and 9 bases, in that order; junction bases with no gene match: 7. Looked up from germline, CDR1 is SGHDN and CDR2 is FVKESK. The CDR3 bases that were read are TGTGCCAGCAGCCAAAGGCTAGCGGGAGTGGGTGAG. Protein product: CASSQRLAGVGE. The whole CDR3 protein is CASSQRLAGVGEQFF. The whole variable domain, remainder taken from reference TRBV14 and TRBJ2-1, is EAGVTQFPSHSVIEKGQTVTLRCDPISGHDNLYWYRRVMGKEIKFLLHFVKESKQDESGMPNNRFLAERTGGTYSTLKVQPAELEDSGVYFCASSQRLAGVGEQFFGPGTRLTVL.

A word on this clone: From the germline J gene comes the end of the CDR3, since the read stops 3 residues before it. The V and J genes are TRBV20-1 and TRBJ2-7; no clear D. V lost 0 bases and J lost 3, with 15 bases in between. The CDR3 sequence is 15 residues long. Germline CDR1 is DFQATT and CDR2 is SNEGSKA (reference sequence). The chain's CDR3 is CSARDSRQPLYEQYF. CDR3 DNA (partial): TGCAGTGCTAGAGATAGCCGGCAGCCGCTCTACGAG.

Points on this clone: The read comes to an end 3 residues before the CDR3 does, leaving the germline J gene to fill in the end. The chain has TRBV20-1 and TRBJ2-7; 13 bases are a match to TRBD2. The CDR3 runs to 13 residues. Trimming at V came to 5 bases and at J to 6 bases, leaving 4 bases not matched to a gene. Germline V CDR1 and CDR2: DFQATT, SNEGSKA (reference sequence). CDR3 protein: CSAGLAGVPEQYF. CDR3 DNA, as far as it was read: TGCAGTGCTGGACTAGCGGGAGTGCCCGAG.

Concerning this clone: The observed sequence ends 3 residues before the CDR3 terminus, with the missing tail filled in from the germline J gene. The rearrangement uses TRBV10-1 and TRBJ2-7, with a weak D call TRBD1 (5 bases). V gave up 4 bases and J gave up 3 bases, with 10 bases separating them. Germline assignment: CDR1 WNHNN and CDR2 SYGVQD (reference sequence). The CDR3 has 13 amino acids. The part of the CDR3 DNA that was read is TGCGCCAGCAGTGGGGGCGGTTTCTACGAG. Protein: CASSGGGFYE. The CDR3, in full, reads CASSGGGFYEQYF.

A remark on this clone: The sequence runs out 3 residues before the end of the CDR3; the remainder is reconstructed from the germline J gene. The chain employs TRBV6-4 and TRBJ2-6; 12 bases agree with TRBD1. This CDR3 comprises 17 residues. Germline trimming cut 2 bases from V and 2 bases from J; bases unmatched to any gene: 1. The germline gives CDR1 MRHNA, CDR2 SNTAGT. CDR3 in amino acids: CASSDGTGGAGANVLTF. The CDR3 DNA, read in part, is TGTGCCAGCAGTGACGGGACAGGGGGCGCTGGGGCCAACGTC.

With regard to this clone: The DNA ends 3 residues before the CDR3 does, and the rest of the CDR3 is filled in from the germline J gene. This chain uses TRBV28 with TRBJ1-6, with 8 bases identical to TRBD1. V was clipped by 6 bases and J by 6 bases; unmatched bases: 7. The germline gives CDR1 MDHEN, CDR2 SYDVKM. The CDR3 runs 15 residues. The sequenced CDR3 bases are TGTGCCAGCAGACCTCTGACAGGGGCTAATTCACCC. Translating gives CASRPLTGANSP. The entire CDR3 sequence reads CASRPLTGANSPLHF.

Note on this clone: The CDR3 end is not reached by the read, which stops 3 residues before it; the germline J gene fills it in. This chain links TRBV19 with TRBJ2-1; 10 bases are a match to TRBD2. The germline V gene has CDR1 LNHDA and CDR2 SQIVND (reference sequence). V gave up 2 bases and J gave up 7 bases; unmatched junction bases: 14. This CDR3 is 18 amino acids long. The CDR3 bases that were read are TGTGCCAGTAGTATATTTCAGGATTGGACTAGCGGTAATAATGAG. Translation gives CASSIFQDWTSGNNE. The CDR3 as a whole reads CASSIFQDWTSGNNEQFF.

A note on this clone: The CDR3 end falls 3 residues outside the read, so it is completed with the germline J gene. This chain joins TRBV13 and TRBJ2-1; D gene ambiguous. CDR1 and CDR2 (germline): PRHDT, FYEKMQ (reference sequence). The CDR3 contains 15 residues. V was trimmed by 1 base and J by 0 bases, leaving 7 bases between them. The covered CDR3 bases are TGTGCCAGCAGCTTAGTGGCGGCCTCCTACAATGAG. Translated, it gives CASSLVAASYNE. The whole CDR3 sequence reads CASSLVAASYNEQFF.

Its frequency marks this clone as medium-sized. One end of the junction is discordant with germline, which a read error may explain. Sequencing ends 3 residues short of the CDR3 end; the germline J gene provides the rest. V usage is TRBV4-2 and J usage is TRBJ2-6; weak D call: TRBD2 (5 bases). There are 16 residues in the CDR3. The germline gives CDR1 LGHNA, CDR2 YNFKEQ. CDR3 sequence reads: CASSQDTGSGANVLTF. CDR3 bases read: TGCGCCAGCAGCCAAGACACGGGGTCTGGGGCCAACGTC.

Concerning this clone itself: Read coverage stops 3 residues before the CDR3 terminus; the germline J gene supplies the remainder. The V and J genes are TRBV5-1 and TRBJ1-2, with 9 bases that match TRBD1. The V and J ends lost 4 bases and 0 bases, in that order; junction bases with no gene match: 7. CDR1 is SGHRS, CDR2 YFSETQ, per germline. This CDR3 spans 16 amino acids. The CDR3 DNA, read in part, is TGCGCCAGCAGCGACGGGACAGGGACGACTAACTATGGC. Translation gives CASSDGTGTTNYG. The CDR3 in its entirety is CASSDGTGTTNYGYTF.

Of note for this clone: The CDR3 end is not reached by the read, which stops 3 residues before it; the germline J gene fills it in. The chain carries TRBV5-1 and TRBJ2-1, with D perhaps assigned TRBD1 or TRBD2 (6 bases each). CDR1 is SGHRS, CDR2 YFSETQ, per germline. The ends were cut back, 4 bases at V and 1 base at J, with 15 bases in the middle. This CDR3 is built from 16 residues. CDR3 DNA, as far as it was read: TGCGCCAGCAGCCTCAAAACAGGGAGGTCCTACAATGAG. Translated, it gives CASSLKTGRSYNE. The entire CDR3 is CASSLKTGRSYNEQFF. The full variable domain, with the rest looked up from reference TRBV5-1 and TRBJ2-1, is KAGVTQTPRYLIKTRGQQVTLSCSPISGHRSVSWYQQTPGQGLQFLFEYFSETQRNKGNFPGRFSGRQFSNSRSEMNVSTLELGDSALYLCASSLKTGRSYNEQFFGPGTRLTVL.

Notes on this clone: The CDR3 end is not reached by the read, which stops 3 residues before it; the germline J gene fills it in. The J gene is TRBJ2-3, the V gene TRBV4-2; possible D gene TRBD1, 7 bases. Deletions cut 0 bases from V and 2 bases from J, with 24 bases between. The germline V gene encodes CDR1 LGHNA and CDR2 YNFKEQ. The CDR3 loop spans 20 amino acids. CDR3 DNA (partial): TGTGCCAGCAGCCAAGAGCTGGCAGCCAGGGGGAGGCTAATCACAGATACG. Amino acids: CASSQELAARGRLITDT. In full, the CDR3 is CASSQELAARGRLITDTQYF.

Comments on this clone: The read gets to within 3 residues of the CDR3 end, and the germline J gene fills in the rest. V is TRBV20-1 and J is TRBJ2-3, with TRBD2 identical over 11 bases. Trimming at V came to 0 bases and at J to 4 bases, leaving 3 bases not matched to a gene. Germline CDR1 reads DFQATT; CDR2 reads SNEGSKA (reference sequence). The CDR3 has 15 residues. CDR3 in amino acids: CSARDTSGRPDTQYF. CDR3 bases read: TGCAGTGCTAGAGATACTAGCGGGAGACCAGATACG.

Of note for this clone: The read ends 3 residues before the CDR3 terminus; that terminus is restored from the germline J gene. The chain joins TRBV30 to TRBJ2-5, with a possible D match to TRBD1 (5 bases). The germline V and J ends were trimmed by 5 bases and 1 base, with 8 bases remaining between them. CDR3 length: 12 amino acids. Looked up from germline, CDR1 is GTSNPN and CDR2 is SVGIG (reference sequence). The CDR3 bases that were read are TGTGCCTGGGGGCAGGGCCAAGAGACC. As protein: CAWGQGQET. The whole CDR3 sequence reads CAWGQGQETQYF.

Details on this clone: The CDR3 is cut off 3 residues early in the read; its end comes from the germline J gene. This sequence joins TRBV14 and TRBJ2-3, with 8 bases fitting TRBD2. CDR3 length: 18 amino acids. CDR1 and CDR2 (germline): SGHDN, FVKESK. After removal of 3 bases from V and 2 bases from J, the junction contained 13 bases not matched to a gene. CDR3 loop: CASSQIGFGAGDTDTQYF. CDR3 DNA, as far as it was read: TGTGCCAGCAGCCAGATCGGCTTCGGAGCGGGAGACACAGATACG.